This T cell receptor beta chain was sequenced in a study of blood T cell repertoires in COVID-19. Overall study: From T cells, B-cell-depleted T cells, or PBMCs came the material, which was cDNA or gDNA.

The CDR3 extends over 12 amino acids. The germline CDR1 and CDR2 sequences are MDHEN and SYDVKM. V was shortened by 10 bases and J by 7 bases, with 14 bases between the two germline ends. Produced via immunoSEQ multiplex PCR; TCRdb's table is partial and in-frame only. The sample lists over 130,000 clones; about 83% were seen once. Across about 22 US areas, participants ranged in age from 18 to 89 years. Assignment of participants to cohorts was predicated upon participant-reported clinical history. The source material was PBMCs or T cells enriched from blood (not recorded which). The TCR was taken from a woman aged 50 to 60 with acute COVID-19. The chain links TRBV28 to TRBJ1-5, with a possible D match to TRBD1 (6 bases). DNA of the CDR3: TGTGCCACCCAGTCAGGGGTACAGCCCCAGCATTTT. It yields the protein CATQSGVQPQHF.